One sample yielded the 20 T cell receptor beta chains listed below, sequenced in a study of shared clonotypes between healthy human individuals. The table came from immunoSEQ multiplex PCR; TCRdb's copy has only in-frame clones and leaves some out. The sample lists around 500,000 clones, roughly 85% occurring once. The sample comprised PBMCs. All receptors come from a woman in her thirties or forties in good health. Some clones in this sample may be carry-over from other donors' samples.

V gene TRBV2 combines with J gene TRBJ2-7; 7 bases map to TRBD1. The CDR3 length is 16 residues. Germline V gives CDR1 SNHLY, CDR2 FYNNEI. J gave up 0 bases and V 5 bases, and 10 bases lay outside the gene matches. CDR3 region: CASSRTGTLYSYEQYF. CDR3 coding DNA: TGTGCCAGCAGTCGGACAGGAACTCTATACTCCTACGAGCAGTACTTC.

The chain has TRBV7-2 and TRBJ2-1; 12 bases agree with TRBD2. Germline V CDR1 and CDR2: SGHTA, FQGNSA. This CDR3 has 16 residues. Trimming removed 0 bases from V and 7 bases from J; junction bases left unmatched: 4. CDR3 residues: CASSLAPSGRGNEQFF. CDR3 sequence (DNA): TGTGCCAGCAGCTTAGCGCCTAGCGGGAGGGGAAATGAGCAGTTCTTC.

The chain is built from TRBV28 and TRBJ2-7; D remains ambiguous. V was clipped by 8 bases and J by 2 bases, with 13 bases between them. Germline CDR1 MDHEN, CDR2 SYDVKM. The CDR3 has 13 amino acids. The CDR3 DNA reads TGTGCCAGCCACGCTGGGGTTCCCTACGAGCAGTACTTC. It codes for CASHAGVPYEQYF.

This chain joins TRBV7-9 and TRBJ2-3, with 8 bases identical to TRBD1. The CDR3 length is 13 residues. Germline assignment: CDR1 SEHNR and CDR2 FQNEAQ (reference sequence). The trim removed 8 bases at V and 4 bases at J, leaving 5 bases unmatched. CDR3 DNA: TGTGCCAGCCCCCAGGGGGCCCCAGATACGCAGTATTTT. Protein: CASPQGAPDTQYF.

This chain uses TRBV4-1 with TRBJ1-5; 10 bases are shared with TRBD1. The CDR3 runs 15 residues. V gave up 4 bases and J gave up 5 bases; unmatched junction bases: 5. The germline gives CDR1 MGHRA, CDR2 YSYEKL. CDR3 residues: CASSLWTGGDQPQHF. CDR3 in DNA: TGCGCCAGCAGCCTTTGGACAGGGGGAGATCAGCCCCAGCATTTT.

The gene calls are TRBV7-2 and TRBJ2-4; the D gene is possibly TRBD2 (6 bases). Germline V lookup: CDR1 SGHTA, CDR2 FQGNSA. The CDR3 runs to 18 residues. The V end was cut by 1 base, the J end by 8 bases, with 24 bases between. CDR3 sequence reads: CASSLEFGGGTKGDIQYF. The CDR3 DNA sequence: TGTGCCAGCAGCTTAGAGTTTGGGGGAGGTACAAAAGGGGACATTCAGTACTTC.

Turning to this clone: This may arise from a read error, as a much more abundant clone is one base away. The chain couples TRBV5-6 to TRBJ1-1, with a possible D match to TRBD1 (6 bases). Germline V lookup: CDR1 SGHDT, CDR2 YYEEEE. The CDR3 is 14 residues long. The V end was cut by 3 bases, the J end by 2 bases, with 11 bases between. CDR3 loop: CASSYPDSNTEAFF. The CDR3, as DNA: TGTGCCAGCAGCTACCCGGACAGTAACACTGAAGCTTTCTTT.

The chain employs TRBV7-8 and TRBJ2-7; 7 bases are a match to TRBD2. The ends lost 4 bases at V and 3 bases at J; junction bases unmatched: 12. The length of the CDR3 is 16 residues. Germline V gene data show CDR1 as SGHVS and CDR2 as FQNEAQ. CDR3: CASSSPFGRGVYEQYF. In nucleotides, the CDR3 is TGTGCCAGCAGCTCCCCCTTCGGACGGGGGGTCTACGAGCAGTACTTC.

The CDR3 here is CASSLGAREYF. The CDR3 DNA sequence: TGTGCCAGCAGTTTAGGGGCCAGGGAATACTTC. The rearrangement links TRBV28 to TRBJ2-4; D possibly corresponds to TRBD1 (5 bases). The germline V gene has CDR1 MDHEN and CDR2 SYDVKM. Deletions cut 2 bases from V and 16 bases from J, with 12 bases between. The CDR3 is 11 residues long.

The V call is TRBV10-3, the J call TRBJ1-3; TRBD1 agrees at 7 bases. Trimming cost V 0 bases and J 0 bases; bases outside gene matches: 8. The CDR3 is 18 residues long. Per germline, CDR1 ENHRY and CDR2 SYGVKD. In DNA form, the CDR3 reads TGTGCCATCAGTGAGTCGAGGACAGGCCTACTCTCTGGAAACACCATATATTTT. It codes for CAISESRTGLLSGNTIYF.

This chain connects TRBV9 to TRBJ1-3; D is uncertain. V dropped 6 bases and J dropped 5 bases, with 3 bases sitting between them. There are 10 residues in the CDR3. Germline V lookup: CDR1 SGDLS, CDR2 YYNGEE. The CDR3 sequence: CASTRNTIYF. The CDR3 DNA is TGTGCCAGCACCAGAAACACCATATATTTT.

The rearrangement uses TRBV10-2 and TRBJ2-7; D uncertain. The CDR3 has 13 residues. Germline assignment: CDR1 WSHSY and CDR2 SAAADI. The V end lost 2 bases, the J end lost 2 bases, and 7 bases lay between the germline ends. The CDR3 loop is CASSEGYTYEQYF. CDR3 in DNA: TGCGCCAGCAGTGAGGGCTATACCTACGAGCAGTACTTC.

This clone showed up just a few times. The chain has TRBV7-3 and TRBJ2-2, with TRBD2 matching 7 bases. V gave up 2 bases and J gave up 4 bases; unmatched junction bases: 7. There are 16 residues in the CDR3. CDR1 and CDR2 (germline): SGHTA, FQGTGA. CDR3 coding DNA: TGTGCCAGCAGCTTACTGGCGGGAGAAGGCACCGGGGAGCTGTTTTTT. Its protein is CASSLLAGEGTGELFF.

The CDR3 DNA sequence: TGTGCCAGCAGCCGCACAGGGGGCCCTTACGGCTACACCTTC. Translation gives CASSRTGGPYGYTF. This chain links TRBV6-5 with TRBJ1-2; 9 bases line up with TRBD1. Germline lookup yields CDR1 MNHEY and CDR2 SVGAGI. The CDR3 consists of 14 residues. Trimming at V came to 6 bases and at J to 8 bases, leaving 10 bases not matched to a gene.

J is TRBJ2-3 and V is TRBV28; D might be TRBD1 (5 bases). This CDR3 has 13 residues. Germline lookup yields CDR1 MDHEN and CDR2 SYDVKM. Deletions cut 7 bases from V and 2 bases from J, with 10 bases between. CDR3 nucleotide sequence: TGTGCCAGCATGGTAGGGGCCACAGATACGCAGTATTTT. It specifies CASMVGATDTQYF.

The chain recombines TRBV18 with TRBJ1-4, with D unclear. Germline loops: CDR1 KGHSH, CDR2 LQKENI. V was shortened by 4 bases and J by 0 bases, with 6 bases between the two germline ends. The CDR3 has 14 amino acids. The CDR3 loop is CASSREATNEKLFF. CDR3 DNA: TGTGCCAGCTCACGAGAAGCAACTAATGAAAAACTGTTTTTT.

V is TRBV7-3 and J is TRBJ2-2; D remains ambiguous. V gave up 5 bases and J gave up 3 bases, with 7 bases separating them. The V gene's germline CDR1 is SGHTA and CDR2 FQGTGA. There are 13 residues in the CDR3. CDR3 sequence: CASSQTDTGELFF. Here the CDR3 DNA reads TGTGCCAGCAGCCAGACTGACACCGGGGAGCTGTTTTTT.

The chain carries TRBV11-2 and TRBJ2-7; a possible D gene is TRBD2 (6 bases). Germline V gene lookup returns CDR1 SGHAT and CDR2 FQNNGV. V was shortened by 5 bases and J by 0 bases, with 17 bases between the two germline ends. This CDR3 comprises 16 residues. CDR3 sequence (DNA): TGTGCCAGCAGCGCCGCTCTAGCGAGTCCCTCCTACGAGCAGTACTTC. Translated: CASSAALASPSYEQYF. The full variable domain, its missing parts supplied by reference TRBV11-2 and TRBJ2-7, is EAGVAQSPRYKIIEKRQSVAFWCNPISGHATLYWYQQILGQGPKLLIQFQNNGVVDDSQLPKDRFSAERLKGVDSTLKIQPAKLEDSAVYLCASSAALASPSYEQYFGPGTRLTVT.

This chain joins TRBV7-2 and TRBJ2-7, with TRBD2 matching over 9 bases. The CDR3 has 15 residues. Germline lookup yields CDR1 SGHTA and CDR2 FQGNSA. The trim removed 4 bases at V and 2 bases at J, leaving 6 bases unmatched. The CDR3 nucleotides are TGTGCCAGCAGCTGGGGGACTAGCAGCCCCTACGAGCAGTACTTC. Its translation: CASSWGTSSPYEQYF.

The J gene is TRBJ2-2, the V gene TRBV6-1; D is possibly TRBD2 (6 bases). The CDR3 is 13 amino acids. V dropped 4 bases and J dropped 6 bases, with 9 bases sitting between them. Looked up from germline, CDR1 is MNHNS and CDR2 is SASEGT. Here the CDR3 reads CASSGWGAGELFF. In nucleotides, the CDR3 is TGTGCCAGCAGTGGATGGGGGGCCGGGGAGCTGTTTTTT.